The present T cell receptor beta chain was sequenced within a study of T cells after yellow fever vaccination. General study results and limits: CD4 and CD8 compartments shared a small share of clonotypes. Post-booster repertoires again held most primary-vaccination clones (about 95% CD4, roughly 89% CD8).

This clonotype was seen only a few times. What it binds is not known. A universal primer site and UMIs were added as TCR cDNA was made by 5'RACE template switching. TCRdb used MiXCR to reprocess the 5' RACE reads, holding one entry per CDR3 protein. There are 300,000 to 350,000 distinct CDR3 sequences in the sample; about 10% occur only once, and approximately 3.3% lies in the top ten. Looked up from germline, CDR1 is SGHAT and CDR2 is FQNNGV. This CDR3 spans 15 amino acids. V dropped 4 bases and J dropped 9 bases, with 16 bases sitting between them. The TCR was taken from a young man who received the YFV17D yellow fever vaccine. The V and J genes are TRBV11-2 and TRBJ1-6; D is undetermined. This sample comprised CD4+ T cells sorted from PBMCs, obtained 45 days after the yellow fever booster vaccination. The CDR3 nucleotides read TGTGCCAGCAGCTCCCTCCCCGGCCGAGGTTCACCCCTCCACTTT. This sequence encodes CASSSLPGRGSPLHF.